The 23 T cell receptor beta chains given below trace back to one sample, sequenced in a study of PD-1 blockade in classical Hodgkin lymphoma. All trial patients relapsed after autologous stem cell transplantation. The protocol was immunoSEQ multiplex PCR, while the TCRdb copy is restricted to in-frame clones and leaves out a portion. The table records around 16,000 clones, roughly 83% of them present only once. The source was peripheral blood mononuclear cells (PBMCs), collected before the second cycle of nivolumab. These receptors were taken from a human donor with classical Hodgkin lymphoma.

This clone was counted once. This chain connects TRBV5-4 to TRBJ2-1; 14 positions agree with TRBD2. Trimming cost V 4 bases and J 0 bases; bases outside gene matches: 3. Germline V gene lookup returns CDR1 SGHNT and CDR2 YYREEE (reference sequence). The CDR3 length is 17 residues. The CDR3 here is CASSRGTSGGSYNEQFF. The CDR3 DNA follows: TGTGCCAGCAGCCGTGGGACTAGCGGGGGCTCCTACAATGAGCAGTTCTTC.

This clone was seen more than once but under ten times. V usage is TRBV10-2 and J usage is TRBJ1-1; no firm D call. Germline V gene lookup returns CDR1 WSHSY and CDR2 SAAADI. V lost 6 bases to trimming and J lost 1 base, with 3 bases between them. CDR3 length: 11 residues. The CDR3 sequence is CASRQNTEAFF. CDR3 DNA: TGCGCCAGCAGACAGAACACTGAAGCTTTCTTT.

The chain combines TRBV10-2 with TRBJ1-1; no reliable D call. In germline, CDR1 is WSHSY, CDR2 SAAADI. The CDR3 contains 13 residues. The ends were cut back, 5 bases at V and 3 bases at J, with 10 bases in the middle. The CDR3 sequence: CASSRRLHTEAFF. DNA of the CDR3: TGCGCCAGCAGTAGAAGGTTGCACACTGAAGCTTTCTTT.

J is TRBJ2-5 and V is TRBV27; the D is unclear. The CDR3 consists of 14 residues. The germline CDR1 and CDR2 sequences are MNHEY and SMNVEV (reference sequence). V gave up 4 bases and J gave up 2 bases, with 11 bases separating them. Here the CDR3 reads CASSSPRQQETQYF. CDR3 DNA sequence: TGTGCCAGCAGTTCCCCGCGGCAGCAAGAGACCCAGTACTTC.

J is TRBJ2-3 and V is TRBV6-1, with D possibly TRBD2 on 6 matching bases. CDR1 MNHNS and CDR2 SASEGT come from the germline V gene. The CDR3 has 15 amino acids. V was cut by 6 bases and J by 8 bases, with 21 bases left in between. The CDR3: CASSPRGGAPLTQYF. The CDR3 DNA reads as TGTGCCAGCAGCCCGCGAGGCGGGGCCCCTCTTACGCAGTATTTT.

The CDR3 coding sequence is TGCGCCAGCAGCTTATTCGGGGGAGCGGCAGATACGCAGTATTTT. Residues: CASSLFGGAADTQYF. The chain recombines TRBV5-1 with TRBJ2-3; tentative D call: TRBD2 (6 bases). V lost 2 bases and J lost 4, with 14 bases in between. The germline gives CDR1 SGHRS, CDR2 YFSETQ. The CDR3 is made up of 15 amino acids.

The chain carries TRBV6-5 and TRBJ1-5; D is perhaps TRBD1 (5 bases). V lost 6 bases, J lost 2 bases, and 8 bases lay in between. The CDR3 totals 13 residues. CDR1 MNHEY and CDR2 SVGAGI come from the germline V gene. Here the CDR3 reads CASRRDGNQPQHF. The CDR3 region has the DNA TGTGCCAGCAGGCGGGACGGCAATCAGCCCCAGCATTTT.

The CDR3 region is CASRQGEGSPLHF. The DNA of the CDR3 is TGTGCCAGCAGACAGGGGGAGGGATCACCCCTCCACTTT. V and J are TRBV6-4 and TRBJ1-6; 8 bases are shared with TRBD1. Trimming at V came to 6 bases and at J to 10 bases, leaving 5 bases not matched to a gene. CDR1 MRHNA and CDR2 SNTAGT come from the germline V gene. The CDR3 contains 13 residues.

The chain is built from TRBV18 and TRBJ1-1; 7 nucleotides agree with TRBD1. Germline CDR1 KGHSH, CDR2 LQKENI. The CDR3 is made up of 17 amino acids. Trimming cost V 3 bases and J 3 bases; bases outside gene matches: 13. The CDR3 protein is CASSPSEQGIADTEAFF. The CDR3 DNA is TGTGCCAGCTCACCGTCAGAACAGGGGATTGCGGACACTGAAGCTTTCTTT.

The chain joins TRBV6-1 to TRBJ1-1; no reliable D call. The CDR3 runs to 13 residues. Germline CDR1 MNHNS, CDR2 SASEGT. V was clipped by 0 bases and J by 9 bases, with 11 bases between them. Here the CDR3 reads CASSEASNLQAFF. DNA for the CDR3: TGTGCCAGCAGTGAAGCTTCTAACCTACAAGCTTTCTTT.

The chain recombines TRBV7-2 with TRBJ2-1; perhaps D is TRBD1 or TRBD2 (5 bases each). V gave up 5 bases and J gave up 4 bases, with 18 bases separating them. Germline assignment: CDR1 SGHTA and CDR2 FQGNSA. This CDR3 region has 16 residues. CDR3 DNA sequence: TGTGCCAGCAGCCGGGACCAAACAATGGCTTACAATGAGCAGTTCTTC. It yields the protein CASSRDQTMAYNEQFF.

The chain combines TRBV19 with TRBJ1-6; D remains ambiguous. The CDR3 length is 16 residues. Germline CDR1 reads LNHDA; CDR2 reads SQIVND (reference sequence). The V end was cut by 4 bases, the J end by 5 bases, with 15 bases between. Here the CDR3 DNA reads TGTGCCAGTAGTAGTATTAGTCTGAGGAATAATTCACCCCTCCACTTT. Translating gives CASSSISLRNNSPLHF.

This chain joins TRBV7-9 and TRBJ1-4, with 8 nucleotides matching TRBD1. The ends lost 0 bases at V and 5 bases at J; junction bases unmatched: 5. Per germline, CDR1 SEHNR and CDR2 FQNEAQ (reference sequence). CDR3 length equals 16 residues. The CDR3 spells CASSLAIGQGNEKLFF. The CDR3 DNA sequence: TGTGCCAGCAGCTTAGCGATTGGACAGGGAAATGAAAAACTGTTTTTT.

The chain couples TRBV19 to TRBJ1-1, with 9 bases aligning to TRBD1. The CDR3 runs 15 residues. In germline, CDR1 is LNHDA, CDR2 SQIVND (reference sequence). The V and J ends lost 5 bases and 7 bases, in that order; junction bases with no gene match: 11. Here the CDR3 reads CASSSHRGRGIEAFF. The CDR3 DNA follows: TGTGCCAGTAGTTCCCACAGGGGGCGCGGGATTGAAGCTTTCTTT.

The chain has TRBV7-8 and TRBJ1-3; D is ambiguous. V gave up 5 bases and J gave up 0 bases, with 11 bases separating them. CDR1 and CDR2 (germline): SGHVS, FQNEAQ. The CDR3 has 15 residues. CDR3 residues: CASSPRRGSGNTIYF. The CDR3 nucleotides are TGTGCCAGCAGCCCGCGTCGGGGCTCTGGAAACACCATATATTTT.

This chain connects TRBV28 to TRBJ1-5; 9 bases match TRBD1. The CDR3 consists of 15 residues. CDR1 MDHEN and CDR2 SYDVKM come from the germline V gene. V lost 5 bases to trimming and J lost 1 base; unmatched junction nucleotides: 3. The CDR3, as DNA: TGTGCCAGCAGTACAGGGGGCAGGAGCAATCAGCCCCAGCATTTT. Its protein is CASSTGGRSNQPQHF.

The rearrangement uses TRBV21-1 and TRBJ1-1. TRBV21-1 is a listed pseudogene. The CDR3 contains 15 residues. CDR3 sequence (DNA): TGTGCCAGCAGCAAAGTAGGCAGTATGAACACTGAAGCTTTCTTT. The encoded protein is CASSKVGSMNTEAFF.

This chain joins TRBV5-1 and TRBJ1-2, with 12 nucleotides matching TRBD1. The CDR3 length is 16 residues. Germline CDR1 is SGHRS and CDR2 is YFSETQ. The ends lost 0 bases at V and 6 bases at J; junction bases unmatched: 6. This CDR3 is CASSLGGTGGEDGYTF. CDR3 sequence (DNA): TGCGCCAGCAGCTTGGGCGGGACAGGGGGCGAGGATGGCTACACCTTC.

The V and J genes are TRBV5-4 and TRBJ2-1; D gene ambiguous. V was clipped by 4 bases and J by 1 base, with 9 bases between them. Germline values: CDR1 SGHNT, CDR2 YYREEE (reference sequence). The CDR3 is made up of 14 amino acids. Written as DNA, the CDR3 is TGTGCCAGCAGCAAGGGCGGTTCCTACAATGAGCAGTTCTTC. Translated: CASSKGGSYNEQFF.

This clone occurred once. The V and J genes are TRBV11-3 and TRBJ2-1; D might be TRBD2 (5 bases). This CDR3 has 14 residues. V lost 5 bases and J 3 bases, leaving 11 bases between the germline ends. Germline-derived CDR1 and CDR2 are SGHNT and YENEEA. The DNA for the CDR3 is TGTGCCAGCAGCCCATCGGGGAACTACAATGAGCAGTTCTTC. It specifies CASSPSGNYNEQFF.

This chain connects TRBV2 to TRBJ2-1; 7 positions match TRBD2. J gave up 3 bases and V 5 bases, and 1 base lay outside the gene matches. The CDR3 has 13 amino acids. The V gene's germline CDR1 is SNHLY and CDR2 FYNNEI. The CDR3 spells CASSRDYYNEQFF. The DNA of the CDR3 is TGTGCCAGCAGTCGGGACTACTACAATGAGCAGTTCTTC.

The gene calls are TRBV30 and TRBJ2-7, with a weak D call TRBD1 (5 bases). Trimming removed 2 bases at V and 0 bases at J, with 14 bases between. This CDR3 has 15 residues. Germline CDR1 and CDR2: GTSNPN and SVGIG (reference sequence). The CDR3 DNA follows: TGTGCCTGGAGTAAACAGGTTCCTAGCTCCTACGAGCAGTACTTC. Protein: CAWSKQVPSSYEQYF.

This clone turned up a few times. The chain is built from TRBV9 and TRBJ1-4; possible D gene TRBD1, 5 bases. CDR1 is SGDLS, CDR2 YYNGEE, per germline. The CDR3 spans 16 residues. Trimming stripped 1 base from V and 2 bases from J, with 12 bases between. The CDR3 DNA reads as TGTGCCAGCAGCGTACATCCGAAGGGGACTAATGAAAAACTGTTTTTT. Amino acids: CASSVHPKGTNEKLFF. Variable domain in full (rest from reference TRBV9 and TRBJ1-4): DSGVTQTPKHLITATGQRVTLRCSPRSGDLSVYWYQQSLDQGLQFLIQYYNGEERAKGNILERFSAQQFPDLHSELNLSSLELGDSALYFCASSVHPKGTNEKLFFGSGTQLSVL.